This T cell receptor (beta chain) appears in the sequencing data of a study of blood T cell repertoires in COVID-19. About the research overall: Nucleic acid was either cDNA or gDNA, and it came from T cells, B-cell-depleted T cells, or PBMCs.

In the study's own analysis: Scientists estimated how many nucleated cells there were by amplifying reference gene primers. Libraries were prepared by immunoSEQ multiplex PCR; TCRdb keeps only in-frame clonotypes and omits some of them. V and J calls and clone size are given by that table; D and trimming were obtained from the DNA. This sample has 250,000 to 350,000 clones; around 85% occur once, and the top ten carry more than 1.2%. Seattle patients were enrolled while actively infected and followed longitudinally. This TCR was recovered from a human donor with COVID-19, enrolled during active disease. The donor label of this sample is uncertain. The sample comprised peripheral blood.

The CDR3 DNA follows: TGTGCCAGCAGCCAAGATCAGGGTGAGCAGTTCTTC. It encodes CASSQDQGEQFF. The V call is TRBV4-2, the J call TRBJ2-1; TRBD1 is a possible D gene (5 bases). Germline CDR1 and CDR2: LGHNA and YNFKEQ. Trimming removed 0 bases from V and 9 bases from J, with 6 bases in between. The CDR3 covers 12 residues.